The rows below give T cell receptor beta chains drawn from one sample of a study of blood T cells in healthy people across ages. MiXCR, applied by TCRdb to the 5' RACE reads, yields one record per CDR3 protein. The sample lists around 1,000,000 distinct CDR3 sequences, 35% to 40% occurring once. Material: blood. These receptors were collected from a man aged 18 to 35 in good health. The CDR3 runs from the conserved cysteine through the conserved F or W. Each record gives: D gene, J gene, CDR3 length, clone size, V gene, CDR3 protein, CDR3 DNA. The D gene is left open where the match is weak. Expanded clones get a size class; other rows say once, few or many, or leave the size out.

.,TRBJ2-3,12,.,TRBV12-5,CASVGGEDTQYF,TGTGCTAGTGTCGGCGGTGAAGATACGCAGTATTTT
.,TRBJ2-3,11,.,TRBV28,CASSSQDNQYF,TGTGCCAGCAGTTCCCAGGACAACCAGTATTTT
.,TRBJ2-1,12,.,TRBV24-1,CATSDVYNEQFF,TGTGCCACCAGTGACGTATACAATGAGCAGTTCTTC
TRBD1,TRBJ2-1,12,few,TRBV7-9,CASSSRGLEQFF,TGTGCCAGCAGCTCCAGGGGGCTTGAGCAGTTCTTC
.,TRBJ1-1,12,few,TRBV18,CASSPGTLEAFF,TGTGCCAGCTCACCTGGGACCCTCGAAGCTTTCTTT
.,TRBJ1-2,15,few,TRBV12-3/TRBV12-4,CASSPRRGGRHGYTF,TGTGCCAGCAGTCCCCGGCGTGGAGGGCGTCATGGCTACACCTTC
.,TRBJ1-5,14,.,TRBV7-2,CASSLQISNQPQHF,TGTGCCAGCAGCTTACAGATTAGCAATCAGCCCCAGCATTTT
.,TRBJ1-2,15,.,TRBV6-2/TRBV6-3,CASSRAGWQNYGYTF,TGTGCCAGCAGTCGAGCGGGGTGGCAGAACTATGGCTACACCTTC
TRBD1,TRBJ2-5,16,few,TRBV20-1,CSACPTGATLKETQYF,TGCAGTGCTTGCCCGACAGGGGCGACCCTAAAAGAGACCCAGTACTTC
TRBD1,TRBJ1-1,12,.,TRBV29-1,CSVGDRNTEAFF,TGCAGCGTTGGGGACAGGAACACTGAAGCTTTCTTT
.,TRBJ2-3,12,.,TRBV29-1,CSVSGGLDTQYF,TGCAGCGTTAGTGGAGGGTTGGATACGCAGTATTTT
.,TRBJ2-1,14,.,TRBV4-1,CASSQDRGSGMQFF,TGCGCCAGCAGCCAAGACAGGGGTAGCGGAATGCAGTTCTTC
TRBD1,TRBJ2-3,16,few,TRBV13,CASSARDSGGTDTQYF,TGTGCCAGCAGCGCCCGGGACAGTGGGGGCACAGATACGCAGTATTTT
.,TRBJ2-1,15,.,TRBV28,CASSRRRGQYNEQFF,TGTGCCAGCAGCAGGAGGAGGGGACAATACAATGAGCAGTTCTTC
.,TRBJ1-2,15,few,TRBV13,CASSLVDSTNYGYTF,TGTGCCAGCAGCTTAGTCGACAGTACGAACTATGGCTACACCTTC
.,TRBJ2-3,13,.,TRBV11-1,CASIPRRGDTQYF,TGTGCCAGCATCCCCCGGAGGGGAGATACGCAGTATTTT
.,TRBJ1-1,12,few,TRBV2,CASSELVPGAFF,TGTGCCAGCAGTGAATTAGTCCCCGGAGCTTTCTTT
TRBD2,TRBJ2-5,16,.,TRBV2,CASSEALGGSRETQYF,TGTGCCAGCAGTGAAGCGCTCGGGGGGTCAAGGGAGACCCAGTACTTC
.,TRBJ1-2,12,few,TRBV29-1,CSVEDGEYGYTF,TGCAGCGTTGAAGATGGCGAATATGGCTACACCTTC
.,TRBJ1-1,13,few,TRBV9,CASSDSASTEAFF,TGTGCCAGCAGCGACTCGGCGAGCACTGAAGCTTTCTTT
.,TRBJ2-4,16,few,TRBV13,CASSRIGDWAKNIQYF,TGTGCCAGCAGCAGAATAGGGGACTGGGCCAAAAACATTCAGTACTTC
TRBD1,TRBJ2-7,17,many,TRBV12-3/TRBV12-4,CASTWDSGRPKSYEQYF,TGTGCCAGCACCTGGGACAGCGGTCGCCCAAAATCCTACGAGCAGTACTTC
TRBD1,TRBJ1-2,14,.,TRBV27,CASSFGRGDYGYTF,TGTGCCAGCAGTTTCGGCAGGGGGGACTATGGCTACACCTTC
.,TRBJ1-2,13,.,TRBV11-2,CASSVGFRYGYTF,TGTGCCAGCTCCGTGGGGTTTCGGTATGGCTACACCTTC
.,TRBJ1-2,8,.,TRBV6-1,CATKVDTF,TGTGCCACGAAAGTTGACACCTTC
.,TRBJ1-4,13,once,TRBV5-5,CARSDRPREKLFF,TGTGCCAGAAGCGACCGACCCCGTGAAAAACTGTTTTTT
.,TRBJ1-2,12,.,TRBV6-5,CASSYSGGSYTF,TGTGCCAGCAGTTACTCGGGAGGGAGCTACACCTTC
.,TRBJ1-1,12,once,TRBV5-1,CASSPGNSEAFF,TGCGCCAGCAGCCCGGGGAACTCTGAAGCTTTCTTT
TRBD1,TRBJ2-7,15,.,TRBV6-6,CASSPGDSRLDEQYF,TGTGCCAGCAGTCCCGGGGACAGCCGCCTTGACGAGCAGTACTTC
.,TRBJ2-5,15,.,TRBV4-2,CASSQEGVGYETQYF,TGTGCCAGCAGCCAAGAAGGGGTGGGCTATGAGACCCAGTACTTC
.,TRBJ2-3,15,.,TRBV6-5,CASRPVRASTDTQYF,TGTGCCAGCAGGCCCGTCCGAGCGAGCACAGATACGCAGTATTTT
.,TRBJ2-5,15,few,TRBV7-9,CASSLSVTTQETQYF,TGTGCCAGCAGCTTAAGTGTGACTACTCAAGAGACCCAGTACTTC
.,TRBJ2-4,14,.,TRBV12-3/TRBV12-4,CASSPDRTKNIQYF,TGTGCCAGCAGCCCTGACAGGACCAAAAACATTCAGTACTTC
TRBD1,TRBJ1-1,16,.,TRBV9,CASSVAGGEVGAEAFF,TGTGCCAGCAGCGTGGCAGGGGGCGAAGTGGGCGCTGAAGCTTTCTTT
.,TRBJ1-5,14,few,TRBV10-3,CAISESPGYQPQHF,TGTGCCATCAGTGAGTCGCCAGGGTATCAGCCCCAGCATTTT
.,TRBJ2-1,14,.,TRBV29-1,CSVGKEGTINEQFF,TGCAGCGTTGGGAAGGAGGGTACCATTAATGAGCAGTTCTTC
.,TRBJ1-2,13,many,TRBV29-1,CSVVGGANYGYTF,TGCAGCGTTGTTGGCGGAGCTAACTATGGCTACACCTTC
TRBD2,TRBJ2-5,15,few,TRBV6-5,CASSGSGTSLPTQYF,TGTGCCAGCAGTGGCTCCGGGACTAGTCTCCCGACCCAGTACTTC
.,TRBJ2-2,16,many,TRBV6-2/TRBV6-3,CASRSRQAVNTGELFF,TGTGCCAGCAGAAGCCGACAGGCTGTGAACACCGGGGAGCTGTTTTTT
.,TRBJ1-5,14,few,TRBV27,CATSPLQGNQPQHF,TGTGCCACCTCCCCCCTACAGGGTAATCAGCCCCAGCATTTT
.,TRBJ2-3,17,few,TRBV4-2,CASSQELDGTSTDTQYF,TGTGCCAGCAGCCAAGAATTGGACGGCACTAGCACAGATACGCAGTATTTT
TRBD1,TRBJ1-4,14,.,TRBV4-1,CASRSGGTDEKLFF,TGCGCCAGCAGGTCAGGGGGCACGGATGAAAAACTGTTTTTT
.,TRBJ2-3,15,.,TRBV10-3,CAISERGMRTDTQYF,TGTGCCATCAGTGAGCGGGGTATGCGCACAGATACGCAGTATTTT
TRBD1,TRBJ2-1,14,.,TRBV24-1,CATSPGQSGNEQFF,TGTGCCACTAGTCCGGGACAGAGTGGGAATGAGCAGTTCTTC
.,TRBJ2-1,16,.,TRBV9,CASSVSGGNSYNEQFF,TGTGCCAGCAGCGTAAGTGGAGGGAACTCCTACAATGAGCAGTTCTTC
.,TRBJ1-5,15,.,TRBV30,CAWSAPGAGNQPQHF,TGTGCCTGGAGTGCTCCAGGGGCAGGCAATCAGCCCCAGCATTTT
.,TRBJ2-5,14,few,TRBV7-9,CASSLGVTRETQYF,TGTGCCAGCAGCTTAGGGGTGACGCGAGAGACCCAGTACTTC
TRBD1,TRBJ1-4,14,.,TRBV27,CASSDRGGNEKLFF,TGTGCCAGCAGTGACAGGGGAGGTAATGAAAAACTGTTTTTT
.,TRBJ1-2,12,.,TRBV28,CASSLGRIGYTF,TGTGCCAGCAGTTTAGGGCGGATCGGCTACACCTTC
TRBD2,TRBJ2-7,17,.,TRBV12-3/TRBV12-4,CASSLVRLARPTYEQYF,TGTGCCAGCAGTTTAGTGAGACTAGCGCGACCTACCTACGAGCAGTACTTC
TRBD1,TRBJ1-2,16,.,TRBV7-9,CASSLGADRANYGYTF,TGTGCCAGCAGCTTAGGGGCCGACAGGGCTAACTATGGCTACACCTTC